This TCR beta chain was identified in a study of type 1 regulatory T cells. Study overall: T-allo10 is a Tr1-enriched, alloantigen-specific CD4 T cell product made in vitro. The study's findings and limits: Type 1 regulatory T cells had a more restricted TCR repertoire than non-type 1 regulatory T cells.

Germline loops: CDR1 SGHNT, CDR2 YENEEA. The CDR3 sequence is 14 residues long. Between the trimmed V and J ends, which lost 1 base and 8 bases, there was a span of 12 bases. Via MiXCR, TCRdb re-called the reads, giving one row per CDR3 protein. The sample carries about 62,000 distinct CDR3 sequences, less than 70% recorded once. With respect to this clonotype: Its specificity is not known.

The clonotype comes from a human donor in good health. The sequenced sample consisted of cultured non-Tr1 T cells, either the whole culture or a sorted T cell fraction (not recorded which). The rearrangement links TRBV11-3 to TRBJ2-1; D uncertain. CDR3 region: CASSLGGSGDEQFF. CDR3 nucleotides: TGTGCCAGCAGCTTAGGAGGTTCTGGGGATGAGCAGTTCTTC.